This TCR beta chain was sequenced for a study of cytomegalovirus exposure and HLA in healthy donors. V was clipped by 7 bases and J by 5 bases; unmatched bases: 10. The germline gives CDR1 SGHTA, CDR2 FQGNSA. The CDR3 is 14 amino acids. With 60 Vbeta and 13 Jbeta primers, the PCR was carried out. The method was immunoSEQ multiplex PCR; TCRdb's version includes in-frame clones alone and lacks a portion of them. The sample carries about 190,000 clones, approximately 80% recorded once. Sequences were obtained from PBMCs. This TCR came from a middle-aged woman in good health and CMV-seronegative. V usage is TRBV7-2 and J usage is TRBJ2-5, with 7 bases matching TRBD1. CDR3 region: CASTSRQGLETQYF. The CDR3 DNA follows: TGTGCCAGCACCTCTAGACAGGGTTTGGAGACCCAGTACTTC.